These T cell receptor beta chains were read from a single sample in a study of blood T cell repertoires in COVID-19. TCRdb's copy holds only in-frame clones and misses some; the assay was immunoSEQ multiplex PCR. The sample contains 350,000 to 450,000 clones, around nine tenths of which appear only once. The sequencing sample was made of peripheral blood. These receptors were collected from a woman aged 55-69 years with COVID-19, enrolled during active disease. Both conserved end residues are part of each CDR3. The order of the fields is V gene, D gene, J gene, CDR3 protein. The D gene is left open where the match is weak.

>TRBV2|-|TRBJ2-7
CASSADRTTPYEQYF
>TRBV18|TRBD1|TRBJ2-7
CASSPIDRGPNEQYF
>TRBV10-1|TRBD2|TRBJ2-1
CASSSGLAGINEQFF
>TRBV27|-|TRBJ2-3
CASSHRETKGYRTDTQYF
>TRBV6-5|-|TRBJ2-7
CASSMSGTYEQYF
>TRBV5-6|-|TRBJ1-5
CASSLSGRNQPQHF
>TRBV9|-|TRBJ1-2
CASSVAQGEDYGYTF
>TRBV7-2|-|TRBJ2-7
CASSLNPGSYEQYF
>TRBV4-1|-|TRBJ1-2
CASTRFRGAREDGYTF
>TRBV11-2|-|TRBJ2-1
CASSPRSNLNEQFF
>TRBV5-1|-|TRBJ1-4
CASSLVEAGDGKLFF
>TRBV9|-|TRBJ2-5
CASSVGPGVEETQYF
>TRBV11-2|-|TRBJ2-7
CASSLGDSLSYEQYF